Sequencing of this T cell receptor beta chain was carried out in a study of T cells in Graves' hyperthyroidism and ophthalmopathy. General study findings and limits: Researchers found most expanded thyroid clonotypes above 0.001 in blood as well.

There were TCR beta CDR3 regions amplified from RNA transcripts. Using the HTBI primer set, a first-round RT-PCR was run on the TCR CDR3. TCRdb ran MiXCR on the multiplex PCR reads and lists one entry per CDR3 protein. The sample holds approximately 370,000 distinct CDR3 sequences, 15% to 20% seen once. This clonotype has ten or more counts. Its specificity is unknown. Germline V gene lookup returns CDR1 MDHEN and CDR2 SYDVKM. Between the trimmed V and J ends, which lost 4 bases and 6 bases, there was a span of 22 bases. The CDR3 is 16 residues long. The chain uses TRBV28 and TRBJ2-7; D might be TRBD1 or TRBD2, each matching 6 bases. The sequenced sample consisted of blood. The receptor's source is a woman aged 25 to 39 with Graves' hyperthyroidism that later progressed to Graves' ophthalmopathy. The CDR3 DNA reads TGTGCCAGCAGTTCCCCCCACGGGGGCGCGGTCCGCGAGCAGTACTTC. Translated, it gives CASSSPHGGAVREQYF.